This T cell receptor (beta chain) emerged from a study of cytomegalovirus exposure and HLA in healthy donors. This CDR3 has 16 residues. The V end lost 5 bases, the J end lost 0 bases, and 19 bases lay between the germline ends. Germline CDR1 GTSNPN, CDR2 SVGIG (reference sequence). In the case of this clone: The target antigen is unknown.

The PCR had 60 Vbeta and 13 Jbeta primers. Libraries were prepared by immunoSEQ multiplex PCR; TCRdb keeps only in-frame clonotypes and omits some of them. This table has about 160,000 clones, roughly 80% appearing once. Study results and caveats: Several of the most significant clusters were apparently associated with common viral pathogens in a later analysis. It was in a later analysis that TCR association rates were seen to vary by HLA locus, highest for DRB1 and lowest for HLA-C.

The TCR comes from a man aged 30-40 years in good health and CMV-seronegative. Sequences were obtained from PBMCs. The J gene is TRBJ1-1, the V gene TRBV30; D is undetermined. The CDR3 loop is CAWGWTFPNMNTEAFF. CDR3 nucleotide sequence: TGTGCCTGGGGCTGGACTTTCCCGAACATGAACACTGAAGCTTTCTTT.